The entry that follows covers one T cell receptor beta chain sequence. This CDR3 region has 17 residues. V lost 0 bases to trimming and J lost 2 bases, with 16 bases between them. The germline CDR1 and CDR2 sequences are SGHKS and YYEKEE (reference sequence). Construction of the TCRbeta library involved unique molecular identifiers. TCRdb called the PCR reads again in MiXCR, with one record for every CDR3 protein. The table lists about 400,000 distinct CDR3 sequences, roughly 22% of them singletons, with 3.8% in the top ten. The data derive from a study of T-cell reconstitution after alpha-beta-depleted transplantation in children.

The chain combines TRBV5-5 with TRBJ2-3; maybe TRBD1 (6 bases). Sample: PBMCs from the stem cell graft donor, taken from the stem cell graft. This clonotype was sampled from a human donor who donated a stem cell graft to a child with acute myeloid leukemia. CDR3 nucleotide sequence: TGTGCCAGCAGCTTGGCGTCCTGGACAGCCTCCACAGATACGCAGTATTTT. It is translated as CASSLASWTASTDTQYF. The complete variable domain, with remaining parts taken from reference TRBV5-5 and TRBJ2-3, reads DAGVTQSPTHLIKTRGQQVTLRCSPISGHKSVSWYQQVLGQGPQFIFQYYEKEERGRGNFPDRFSARQFPNYSSELNVNALLLGDSALYLCASSLASWTASTDTQYFGPGTRLTVL.